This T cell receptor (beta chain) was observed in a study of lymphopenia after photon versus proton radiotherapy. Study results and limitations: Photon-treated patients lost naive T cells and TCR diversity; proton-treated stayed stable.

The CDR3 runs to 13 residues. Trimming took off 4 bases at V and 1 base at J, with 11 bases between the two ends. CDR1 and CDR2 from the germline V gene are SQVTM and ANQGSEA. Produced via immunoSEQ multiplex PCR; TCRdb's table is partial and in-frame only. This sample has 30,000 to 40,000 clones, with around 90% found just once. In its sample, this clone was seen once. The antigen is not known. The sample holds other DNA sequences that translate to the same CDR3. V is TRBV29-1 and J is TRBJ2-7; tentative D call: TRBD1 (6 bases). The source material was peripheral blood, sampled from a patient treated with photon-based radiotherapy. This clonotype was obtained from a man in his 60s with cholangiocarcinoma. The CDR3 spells CSVGTASSYEQYF. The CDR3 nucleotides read TGCAGCGTTGGGACAGCCTCTTCCTACGAGCAGTACTTC.